The text below deals with one TCR beta chain. Its antigen is unidentified. The sample belongs to a study of response to subunit inactivated influenza vaccine. TCRdb ran MiXCR on the RT-PCR reads and lists one entry per CDR3 protein. This table has about half a million distinct CDR3 sequences, approximately 24% appearing once. Looked up from germline, CDR1 is DFQATT and CDR2 is SNEGSKA (reference sequence). The CDR3 has 15 residues. J was trimmed by 9 bases and V by 6 bases; bases with no gene match: 17. Notes on the study in general: Few new T cells, the authors suggested, are recruited by each seasonal influenza vaccination.

Source: CD4+ T cells sorted from PBMCs, taken roughly 5 days after vaccination. This receptor was obtained from a man in his forties or fifties who received an inactivated influenza vaccine. V usage is TRBV20-1 and J usage is TRBJ2-1, with 7 bases matching TRBD2. DNA for the CDR3: TGCAGTGCAATGATATTAGGGGAGGGTAACGGTGAGCAGTTCTTC. Its protein is CSAMILGEGNGEQFF.